This TCR beta chain was observed in a study of blood T cell repertoires in COVID-19. Across the study: Samples of COVID-19 (acute and convalescent) were obtained from the United States, Italy and Spain. Sources were T cells, B-cell-depleted T cells, or PBMCs; the material itself was cDNA or gDNA.

Libraries were prepared by immunoSEQ multiplex PCR; TCRdb keeps only in-frame clonotypes and omits some of them. The table records approximately 250,000 clones, roughly nine tenths of them present only once. The table lists this clone with a count of one. V was shortened by 1 base and J by 5 bases, with 21 bases between the two germline ends. The germline gives CDR1 LNHDA, CDR2 SQIVND (reference sequence). The CDR3 runs 18 residues. The sequence derives from a woman aged 60-75 years who had recovered from COVID-19. J is TRBJ2-1 and V is TRBV19; possibly TRBD1 for D (7 bases). The sequencing input was peripheral blood. The CDR3 nucleotides read TGTGCCAGTAGTATAGCCTACGGGGGACAGACACTTAACAATGAGCAGTTCTTC. Translation gives CASSIAYGGQTLNNEQFF.